This T cell receptor (beta chain) was retrieved from a study of cytomegalovirus exposure and HLA in healthy donors (dated by TCRdb to the late 2010s). In terms of the full investigation: An earlier analysis of several hundred of the donors reported roughly 270 Gb of sequence data and some 120 million unique TCR beta sequences from 150 million to 200 million T cells. An early release covering 550 to 700 HLA-typed donors comprised roughly 300 gigabases of sequencing data and tens of millions of unique TCR sequences. Of the 300 to 450 genotyped donors, roughly 80% were placed in the genetic ancestry cluster associated with self-reported Caucasian donors. The study aimed to test whether cataloging public T cell receptors could reveal signatures of past pathogen exposure. The T cell repertoires of some 670 subjects were profiled by immunosequencing and related to cytomegalovirus serostatus. A separate validation cohort of about 110 different subjects was used in addition to the roughly 700-subject first cohort. The study combined high-throughput TCR immunosequencing, statistical association of individual TCRs with disease status, and machine learning to predict cytomegalovirus infection status. To study patterns of TCR occurrence, a later analysis re-analyzed previously published TCR beta repertoires from just over 650 donors and added high-resolution HLA genotyping. The later analysis used no new phenotypic data to find candidate immune exposures, relying instead on TCR beta sequences and their occurrence across donors. An earlier analysis of roughly 580 of the donors used high-throughput TCR beta sequencing to judge whether each TCR beta V gene segment behaved as functional or pseudogenic. Alongside the repertoire data, information on donor age, sex, ethnicity and CMV serostatus was compiled. A later genetic analysis used genome-wide SNP genotypes for about three fifths of the 666 donors, treating that subset as a discovery cohort. Every repertoire in the discovery cohort had been generated on one and the same sequencing platform. Class I and class II HLA loci were covered by the typing at four-digit resolution. The number of donors typed differed by locus, with 629-630 for A, B, C, DRB1 and DQB1, around 500 for DQA1, over 600 for DPA1, and 400 to 490 for DPB1. Several DR-DQ haplotypes were handled as single units for association and clustering, since linkage in the cohort was strong. Across 300 to 500 genotyped donors of the cohort, an average of about 240,000 unique TCR beta nucleotide sequences per donor were sequenced, and around 19% of those sequences were non-productive.

A word on this clone: Its target antigen remains unknown. No much larger clonotype is one base removed from it; base qualities were not supplied.

What the work shows at the level of the full study, not this receptor alone: A later analysis found that TCR association rates varied across HLA loci, with DRB1 alleles showing the most associated TCRs and HLA-C alleles the fewest. In a later analysis, several top co-occurrence clusters were reported to appear linked to parvovirus B19, influenza, CMV and Epstein-Barr virus. The only immune exposure information available for the cohort was CMV serostatus. In an earlier analysis of 587 of the donors, most TCR beta V segments appeared in productive rearrangements about 90% or about 30% of the time, broadly matching IMGT annotations. A later genetic analysis associated a missense DCLRE1C variant with V-gene and J-gene trimming of TCR beta chains, and an independent cohort replicated the association. Assigning TCR associations to individual alleles was difficult when HLA alleles, especially DR and DQ, strongly co-occurred. The sequencing pipeline was judged likely to have produced a cluster of highly shared sequence variants as a technical artifact. In a later analysis, 15,000 to 20,000 TCR beta sequences were associated with specific HLA alleles at a false discovery rate of 0.05. Compared with equally common non-associated chains, HLA-associated TCR beta chains in a later analysis were more clonally expanded and had lower generation probabilities. According to a later genetic analysis, donors in an Asian-associated ancestry cluster had fewer N-insertions in productive TCRs than the approximately 700-donor mean. The classifier was reported to diagnose cytomegalovirus status with high specificity and sensitivity in both the original cohort and the validation cohort. Because some donors lacked HLA typing at each locus, the association tests relied only on the typed subset. The study listed 150 to 200 TCR beta chains as associated with cytomegalovirus. Because counts were too low, more than 15 rarely observed V segments, including chromosome 9 orphons, were excluded from the earlier analysis of roughly 580 of the donors. A further reported finding was that TCR beta sequences accurately predicted the HLA-A and HLA-B alleles for most subjects in the first cohort. The cohort was sequenced for TCR beta chains only, and without alpha or paired-chain data the features that could be detected were limited. Three of the identified cytomegalovirus-associated TCR beta chains were confirmed in vitro to be specific for cytomegalovirus antigens. A later analysis found that most CMV-associated TCR beta chains appeared HLA-restricted, with HLA associations seemingly driven largely by CMV exposure. Some IMGT-functional V segments, including TRBV6-2 and TRBV6-3, could not be told apart with the 87-base-pair reads, so those segments were excluded. Most TCR sequences were seen in very few donors, while some public TCRs were found in many individuals. Roughly uniform sequencing depth across donors was assumed in presence/absence analyses, although this assumption may not hold. It was suggested by the authors that the approach could potentially be generalized to other disease states and immunological phenotypes. Linkage disequilibrium might explain the correlated functional status among segregating V segments, but an unknown experimental factor could not be excluded.

Preparation of the library involved the immunoSEQ multiplex PCR assay. For the multiplex PCR, a mixture combining 60 forward primers for TCR Vbeta segments and 13 reverse primers for TCR Jbeta segments was used. Amplification of the CDR3 region of rearranged TCR beta genes was performed with a multiplex PCR assay on genomic DNA. The amplified TCR beta libraries were sequenced on the Illumina HiSeq System as 87-base-pair reads. Per the source publication's procedure: In a later analysis, 70 million to 95 million unique TCR beta chains were counted across the approximately 670 repertoires, and roughly 11 million of these chains were shared by at least two donors. A nearest-neighbor algorithm error-corrected the raw reads and collapsed the reads into unique sequences, merging closely related sequences to remove PCR and sequencing errors. Alignment of CDR3 sequences to IMGT reference sequences was used to assign V, D and J gene segments. For a sequence to be retained, a match of at least six nucleotides to both a V gene segment and a J gene segment was required. Rearrangements were called productive when the CDR3 lacked stop codons and stayed in frame with V and J; all others were non-productive. Following IMGT convention, CDR3 was defined as the stretch from the second conserved V-encoded cysteine up to the conserved J-encoded phenylalanine. In an earlier analysis of more than 550 of the donors, sequences lacking an unambiguous match to a single V gene segment were excluded. In an earlier analysis of about 590 of the donors, a V segment was called functional when productive rearrangements were above 56.7%, and segregating when the standard deviation between donors exceeded 5%. To diagnose cytomegalovirus status from the catalog of TCR beta chain sequences, a statistical classification framework was built. V and J gene assignment, in a later analysis, came from comparing TCR nucleotide sequences with IMGT/GENE-DB human TR gene sequences. A later analysis assigned CDR3 sequences and most-parsimonious VDJ recombination scenarios with the TCRdist pipeline. In a later analysis, every TCR beta chain was defined by the combination of its CDR3 amino acid sequence and its V-gene family, and reads without a unique V-gene family were dropped. To address suspected cross-contamination and a sequencing artifact, a later analysis removed around 600 highly shared, low-generation-probability nucleotide sequences. In a later analysis, a clonal expansion index for each public chain was calculated from normalized within-repertoire ranks of inferred template counts. A later analysis computed generation probabilities with a VDJ recombination model fitted to out-of-frame rearrangements, and checked the results against IGoR. In a later analysis, hypergeometric tests were used to score TCR-TCR, TCR-HLA and TCR-CMV co-occurrence, with a repertoire-size bias correction applied to TCR pairs. A later analysis estimated false discovery rates by permuting HLA or CMV assignments 20 times. A later analysis grouped co-occurring TCRs with DBSCAN, adding TCRdist sequence similarity when clustering within HLA-allele-positive subsets. Repertoires with fewer than 30,000 or more than 120,000 public chains were left out of co-occurrence clustering, as were about 5 repertoires with anomalous nucleotide sharing. Sourced from immuneACCESS, this table was stored by TCRdb with only in-frame sequences that have V and J called. A share of the clones is absent; for the studies checked, an unresolved V gene accounts for under half, and the remainder has no known explanation. V and J calls and clone size are given by that table; D and trimming were obtained from the DNA. The sample contains some 140,000 clones, approximately 61% of them found a single time. 1.5% to 2% of the sample goes to the ten largest clones.

Including the terminal cysteine and phenylalanine, the CDR3 comprises 14 residues. The CDR3 DNA has 42 bases and is translated from base 1. V is reduced by 5 bases and J by 7 bases, leaving a spacing of 14 bases between them. Per the germline V gene, SGHVS is the CDR1 and FNYEAQ is the CDR2. In total, approximately 700 healthy bone marrow donors made up the cohort. Cohort members were all nominally healthy when sampled, although unrecorded immune exposures were likely present. Of the roughly 670 cohort members, nearly 300 had a positive CMV serostatus and just over 350 had a negative one, while no CMV serostatus was recorded for the donor. Every donor gave a peripheral blood sample, and the peripheral blood mononuclear cells from that sample were used for TCR beta sequencing. Genomic DNA was extracted from the blood cell samples with the Qiagen DNeasy Blood Extraction Kit.

What was sequenced was PBMCs. Rearrangement joined TRBV7-6 to TRBJ1-4; TRBD1 could be the D gene, as 6 bases match. The sequence was obtained from a human donor in good health. DNA sequence: TGTGCCAGCAGCCCCGACAGGAGGAGTGAAAAACTGTTTTTT. This gives the protein CASSPDRRSEKLFF.